Listed below are T cell receptor beta chains from one sample, sequenced in a study of blood T cell repertoires in COVID-19. TCRdb's table, derived via immunoSEQ multiplex PCR, lists solely in-frame clones and lacks some. The sample has approximately 210,000 clones, under 95% seen once. Sample: peripheral blood. These receptors were obtained from a man aged 30-40 years with acute or convalescent COVID-19. Both conserved end residues are part of each CDR3. Each record gives: clone size, V gene, D gene, J gene, CDR3 protein, CDR3 DNA. The D gene is left open where the match is weak. Some rows have no size entry. The others give once, few or many, or a class for an expanded clone.

>NA|TRBV6-5|NA|TRBJ1-2
CASGGGNYGYTF
TGTGCCAGTGGGGGGGGTAACTATGGCTACACCTTC
>NA|TRBV19|TRBD1|TRBJ2-7
CASSGQGTIPSVF
TGTGCCAGCTCAGGACAGGGTACTATCCCGTCCGTCTTC
>NA|TRBV30|TRBD2|TRBJ2-7
CACYPRGGAEEQYF
TGTGCCTGCTACCCCCGGGGGGGGGCTGAGGAGCAGTACTTC
>NA|TRBV7-9|TRBD2|TRBJ2-3
CASSLNEGLATDTQYF
TGTGCCAGCAGCTTAAATGAGGGACTAGCGACAGATACGCAGTATTTT
>NA|TRBV7-9|NA|TRBJ1-2
CASSSPQIVSYTF
TGTGCCAGCAGCTCCCCGCAAATAGTTAGCTACACCTTC
>NA|TRBV6-5|NA|TRBJ1-5
CASREGVSQPQHF
TGTGCCAGCAGAGAGGGGGTGAGTCAGCCCCAGCATTTT
>NA|TRBV6-1|NA|TRBJ2-1
CASSEDLRQFF
TGTGCCAGCAGTGAAGACCTTAGGCAGTTCTTC
>NA|TRBV6-4|NA|TRBJ2-1
CASSDSVLSGLNEQFF
TGTGCCAGCAGTGACTCTGTGTTATCGGGTCTGAATGAGCAGTTCTTC
>NA|TRBV28|TRBD1|TRBJ2-5
CASSTGTGGQTQYF
TGTGCCAGCAGTACCGGGACAGGGGGACAGACCCAGTACTTC
>NA|TRBV5-1|NA|TRBJ2-1
CASSAGGPLEKTYNEQFF
TGCGCCAGCAGCGCCGGCGGGCCGCTAGAAAAAACCTACAATGAGCAGTTCTTC
>few|TRBV19|NA|TRBJ2-5
CASSIVLQETQYF
TGTGCCAGTAGTATCGTCCTCCAAGAGACCCAGTACTTC
>NA|TRBV4-1|TRBD2|TRBJ2-3
CASSRGTTAGDTQYF
TGCGCCAGCAGCCGAGGGACTACCGCAGGGGATACGCAGTATTTT
>NA|TRBV6-5|NA|TRBJ1-5
CASTRGINQPQHF
TGTGCCAGCACCAGGGGCATCAATCAGCCCCAGCATTTT
>NA|TRBV3-1/TRBV3-2|NA|TRBJ2-7
CASSPRDGQLGEQYF
TGTGCCAGCAGCCCGCGGGACGGACAATTGGGGGAGCAGTACTTC
>once|TRBV11-2|TRBD2|TRBJ2-6
CASTISGSGANVLTF
TGTGCCAGCACCATTAGCGGGTCTGGGGCCAACGTCCTGACTTTC
>NA|TRBV27|NA|TRBJ1-1
CASSFVANTEAFF
TGTGCCAGCAGTTTTGTGGCGAACACTGAAGCTTTCTTT
>NA|TRBV2|NA|TRBJ2-2
CASREVWTGELFF
TGTGCCAGCAGGGAGGTTTGGACCGGGGAGCTGTTTTTT
>once|TRBV5-4|NA|TRBJ1-6
CASSPGRNVVRPLHF
TGTGCCAGCAGCCCGGGTCGGAACGTAGTTAGGCCCCTCCACTTT
>NA|TRBV4-1|TRBD2|TRBJ2-1
CASSPDEAGDHNEQFF
TGCGCCAGCAGCCCGGATGAAGCGGGGGACCACAATGAGCAGTTCTTC
>NA|TRBV5-8|NA|TRBJ2-1
CASSWARKDEQFF
TGTGCCAGCAGCTGGGCCAGGAAAGATGAGCAGTTCTTC
>NA|TRBV30|NA|TRBJ2-5
CAWSVQGETQYF
TGTGCCTGGAGTGTCCAGGGAGAGACCCAGTACTTC
>once|TRBV9|TRBD1|TRBJ2-5
CASSTETGGWGETQYF
TGTGCCAGCAGCACTGAGACAGGGGGCTGGGGAGAGACCCAGTACTTC
>once|TRBV5-1|TRBD1|TRBJ2-5
CASSVTGFGETQYF
TGCGCCAGCAGCGTGACAGGGTTCGGGGAGACCCAGTACTTC
>NA|TRBV5-1|NA|TRBJ1-5
CASSLWGGNQPQHF
TGCGCCAGCAGCTTGTGGGGGGGCAATCAGCCCCAGCATTTT
>NA|TRBV2|TRBD1|TRBJ2-3
CASSSRGLSTDTQYF
TGTGCCAGCAGTTCCAGGGGGCTAAGTACAGATACGCAGTATTTT
>NA|TRBV6-5|TRBD2|TRBJ2-7
CASSYAGTSGSYEQYF
TGTGCCAGCAGTTACGCCGGGACTAGCGGGAGCTACGAGCAGTACTTC
>NA|TRBV11-2|TRBD1|TRBJ2-5
CASSGPFTGDRETQYF
TGTGCCAGCAGCGGTCCTTTTACAGGGGACCGGGAGACCCAGTACTTC
>NA|TRBV5-1|TRBD1|TRBJ1-1
CASSRGAGGIVAEAFF
TGCGCCAGCAGCCGAGGGGCAGGGGGAATAGTAGCTGAAGCTTTCTTT
>few|TRBV18|TRBD1|TRBJ1-2
CASSPPGQGLSGYTF
TGTGCCAGCTCACCTCCGGGACAGGGACTTAGTGGCTACACCTTC
>NA|TRBV3-1/TRBV3-2|NA|TRBJ1-5
CASSQGSISNQPQHF
TGTGCCAGCAGCCAAGGGTCTATAAGCAATCAGCCCCAGCATTTT
>NA|TRBV5-1|TRBD2|TRBJ2-2
CASRRTSGSLTGELFF
TGCGCCAGCAGACGTACTAGCGGGAGTCTAACCGGGGAGCTGTTTTTT
>NA|TRBV2|NA|TRBJ2-7
CASSEWRGDEQYF
TGTGCCAGCAGTGAGTGGCGCGGGGACGAGCAGTACTTC
>NA|TRBV5-6|NA|TRBJ2-7
CASSFRGYEQYF
TGTGCCAGCAGCTTCCGAGGCTACGAGCAGTACTTC
>once|TRBV5-5|NA|TRBJ2-3
CASSPPHPTDTQYF
TGTGCCAGCAGCCCGCCACACCCCACAGATACGCAGTATTTT
>NA|TRBV6-5|TRBD1|TRBJ1-2
CASSPPDRSNYGYTF
TGTGCCAGCAGTCCCCCGGACAGGTCCAACTATGGCTACACCTTC
>NA|TRBV5-1|TRBD1|TRBJ2-1
CASSTGTDNEQFF
TGCGCCAGCAGTACCGGGACAGACAATGAGCAGTTCTTC
>NA|TRBV9|TRBD1|TRBJ1-6
CASSKDRANSPLHF
TGTGCCAGCAGCAAGGACAGGGCGAATTCACCCCTCCACTTT
>NA|TRBV7-3|NA|TRBJ2-1
CASSLRVPYNEQFF
TGTGCCAGCAGCCTCCGGGTACCATACAATGAGCAGTTCTTC
>NA|TRBV30|TRBD2|TRBJ2-3
CAWSYLAGITDTQYF
TGTGCCTGGAGTTATTTAGCGGGGATCACAGATACGCAGTATTTT
>NA|TRBV28|TRBD1|TRBJ2-2
CASSLTGGGTGELFF
TGTGCCAGCAGTTTGACAGGGGGCGGAACCGGGGAGCTGTTTTTT